This T cell receptor (beta chain) is from a study of Graves' ophthalmopathy and Graves' hyperthyroidism. Study observations and caveats: Distinction of ophthalmopathy from stable hyperthyroidism by a 13-signature model reached approximately 88% sensitivity and 81.08% specificity. Detected in blood as well were most expanded thyroid clonotypes with frequency above 0.001.

The sequenced template was RNA, covering the TCR beta CDR3 region. RT-PCR with HTBI primers came first, then second-round multiplex PCR. Each CDR3 protein is one row after TCRdb ran MiXCR on the multiplex PCR reads. Of 40,000 to 45,000 distinct CDR3 sequences detected, approximately 52% appear once; the ten largest clones hold less than 20%. Details on this clonotype: The antigen is undetermined.

V was trimmed by 7 bases and J by 2 bases, leaving 15 bases between them. The CDR3 is 15 residues long. Looked up from germline, CDR1 is LNHDA and CDR2 is SQIVND (reference sequence). It was on clinical symptoms, serum thyroxine, TRAb, thyroid ultrasound and orbital computed tomography that diagnosis relied. This chain joins TRBV19 and TRBJ1-5, with a weak D call TRBD1 (5 bases). The source is an adult man with Graves' ophthalmopathy. The sequenced sample was peripheral blood. CDR3 sequence (DNA): TGTGCCAGTAATCCTTTGAGAGGGGGCAATCAGCCCCAGCATTTT. It specifies CASNPLRGGNQPQHF.